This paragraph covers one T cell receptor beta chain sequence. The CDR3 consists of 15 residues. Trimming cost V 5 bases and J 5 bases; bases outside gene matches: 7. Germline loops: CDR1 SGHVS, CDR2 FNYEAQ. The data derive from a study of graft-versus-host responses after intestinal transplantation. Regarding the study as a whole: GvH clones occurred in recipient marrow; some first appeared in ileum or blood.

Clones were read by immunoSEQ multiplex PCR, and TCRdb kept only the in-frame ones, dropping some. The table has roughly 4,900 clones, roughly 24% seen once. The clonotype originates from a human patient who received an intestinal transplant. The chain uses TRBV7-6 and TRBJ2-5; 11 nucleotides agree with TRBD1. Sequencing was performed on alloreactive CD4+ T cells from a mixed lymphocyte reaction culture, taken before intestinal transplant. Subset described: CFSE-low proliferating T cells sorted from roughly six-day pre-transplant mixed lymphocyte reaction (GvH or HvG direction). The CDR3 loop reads CASSRTGGAGETQYF. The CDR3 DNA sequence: TGTGCCAGCAGCCGGACAGGGGGCGCGGGTGAGACCCAGTACTTC.